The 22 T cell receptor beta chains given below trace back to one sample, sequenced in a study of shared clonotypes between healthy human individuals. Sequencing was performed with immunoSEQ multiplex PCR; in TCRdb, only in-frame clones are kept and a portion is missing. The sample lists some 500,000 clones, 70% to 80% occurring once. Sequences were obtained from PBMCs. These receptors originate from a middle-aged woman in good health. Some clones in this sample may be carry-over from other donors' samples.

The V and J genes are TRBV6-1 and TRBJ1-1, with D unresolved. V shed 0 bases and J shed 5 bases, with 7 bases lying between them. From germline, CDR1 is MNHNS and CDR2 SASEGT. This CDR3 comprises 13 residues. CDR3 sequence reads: CASSEALVTEAFF. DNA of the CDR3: TGTGCCAGCAGTGAAGCGCTTGTGACTGAAGCTTTCTTT.

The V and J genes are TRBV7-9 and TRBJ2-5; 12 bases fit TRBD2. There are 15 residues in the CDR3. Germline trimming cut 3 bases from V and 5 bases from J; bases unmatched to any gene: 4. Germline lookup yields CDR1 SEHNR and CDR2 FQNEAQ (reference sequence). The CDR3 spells CASSFLAGGLETQYF. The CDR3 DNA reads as TGTGCCAGCAGCTTCCTAGCGGGAGGGCTGGAGACCCAGTACTTC.

CDR3: CASSQGGASLLYGYTF. The CDR3, as DNA: TGCGCCAGCAGCCAAGGGGGAGCGTCCCTTCTCTATGGCTACACCTTC. The chain combines TRBV4-1 with TRBJ1-2; the D is unclear. V lost 1 base and J lost 4, with 16 bases in between. The CDR3 covers 16 residues. The germline V gene has CDR1 MGHRA and CDR2 YSYEKL.

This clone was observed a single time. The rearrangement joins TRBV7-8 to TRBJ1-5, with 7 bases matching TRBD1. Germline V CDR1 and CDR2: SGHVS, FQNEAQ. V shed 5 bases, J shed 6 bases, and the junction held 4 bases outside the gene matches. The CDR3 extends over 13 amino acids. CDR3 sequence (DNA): TGTGCCAGCAGCCTCGACAGGGCTCAGCCCCAGCATTTT. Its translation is CASSLDRAQPQHF. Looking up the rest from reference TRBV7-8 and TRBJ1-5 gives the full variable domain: GAGVSQSPRYKVAKRGQDVALRCDPISGHVSLFWYQQALGQGPEFLTYFQNEAQLDKSGLPSDRFFAERPEGSVSTLKIQRTQQEDSAVYLCASSLDRAQPQHFGDGTRLSIL.

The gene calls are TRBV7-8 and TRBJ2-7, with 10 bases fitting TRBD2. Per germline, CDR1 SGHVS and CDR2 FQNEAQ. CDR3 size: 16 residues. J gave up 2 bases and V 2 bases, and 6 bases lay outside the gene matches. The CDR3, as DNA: TGTGCCAGCAGCTTACTCGGACTAGCGGACACCTACGAGCAGTACTTC. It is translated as CASSLLGLADTYEQYF.

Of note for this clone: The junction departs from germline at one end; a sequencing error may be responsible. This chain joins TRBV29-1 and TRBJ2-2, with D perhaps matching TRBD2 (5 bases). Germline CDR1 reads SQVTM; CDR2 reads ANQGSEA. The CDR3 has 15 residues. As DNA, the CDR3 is TGCAGCGTTGGTAGCCCGCTTTGGAGCACCGGGGAGCTGCTTTTT. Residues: CSVGSPLWSTGELLF.

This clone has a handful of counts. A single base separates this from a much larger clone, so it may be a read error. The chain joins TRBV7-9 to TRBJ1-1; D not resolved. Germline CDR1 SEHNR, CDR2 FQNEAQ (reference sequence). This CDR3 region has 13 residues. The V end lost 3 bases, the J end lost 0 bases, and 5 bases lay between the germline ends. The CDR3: CASSLRLNTEAFF. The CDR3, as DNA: TGTGCCAGCAGCTTGAGACTGAACACTGAAGCTTTCTTT.

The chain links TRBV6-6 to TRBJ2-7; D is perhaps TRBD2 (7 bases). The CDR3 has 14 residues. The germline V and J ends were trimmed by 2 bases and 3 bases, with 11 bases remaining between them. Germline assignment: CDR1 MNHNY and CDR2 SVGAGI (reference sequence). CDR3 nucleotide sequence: TGTGCCAGCAGTTACAGGGGGGGTTTCTACGAGCAGTACTTC. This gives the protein CASSYRGGFYEQYF.

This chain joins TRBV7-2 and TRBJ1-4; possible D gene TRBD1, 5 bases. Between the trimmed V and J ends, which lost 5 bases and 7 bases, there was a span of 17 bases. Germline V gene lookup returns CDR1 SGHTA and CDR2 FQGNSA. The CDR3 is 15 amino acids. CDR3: CASSLGGGVVEKLFF. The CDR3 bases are TGTGCCAGCAGCCTAGGTGGGGGTGTAGTTGAAAAACTGTTTTTT.

In DNA form, the CDR3 reads TGTGCCAGCAGCTTGGGGGGGTCCTACGGCACCGGGGAGCTGTTTTTT. This codes for CASSLGGSYGTGELFF. The rearrangement uses TRBV5-5 and TRBJ2-2; D is possibly TRBD1 or TRBD2 (5 bases each). Trimming took off 0 bases at V and 4 bases at J, with 13 bases between the two ends. The CDR3 is 16 residues long. The germline CDR1 and CDR2 sequences are SGHKS and YYEKEE (reference sequence).

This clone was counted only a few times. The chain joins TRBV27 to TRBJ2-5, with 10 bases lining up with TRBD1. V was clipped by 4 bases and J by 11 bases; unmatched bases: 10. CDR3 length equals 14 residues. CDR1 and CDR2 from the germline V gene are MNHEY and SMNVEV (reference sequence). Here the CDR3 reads CASSYRDRGGEQYF. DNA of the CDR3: TGTGCCAGCAGTTACCGGGACAGGGGAGGGGAGCAGTACTTC.

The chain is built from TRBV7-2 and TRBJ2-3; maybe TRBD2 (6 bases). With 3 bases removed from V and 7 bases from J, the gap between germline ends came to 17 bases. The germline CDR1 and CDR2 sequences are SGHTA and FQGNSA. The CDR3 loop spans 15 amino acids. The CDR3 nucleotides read TGTGCCAGCAGCTTGGCGGGAACCCGGGGGAATACGCAGTATTTT. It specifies CASSLAGTRGNTQYF.

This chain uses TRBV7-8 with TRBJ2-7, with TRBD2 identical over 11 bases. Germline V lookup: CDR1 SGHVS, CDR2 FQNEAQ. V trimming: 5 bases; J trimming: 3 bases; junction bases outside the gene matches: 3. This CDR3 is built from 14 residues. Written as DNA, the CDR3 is TGTGCCAGCAGCCAAACTAGCGGGAGCTACGAGCAGTACTTC. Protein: CASSQTSGSYEQYF.

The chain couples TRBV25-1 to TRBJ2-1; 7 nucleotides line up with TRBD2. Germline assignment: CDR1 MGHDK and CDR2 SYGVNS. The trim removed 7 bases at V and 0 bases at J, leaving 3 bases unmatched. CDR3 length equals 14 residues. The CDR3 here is CASMGGGSYNEQFF. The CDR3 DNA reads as TGTGCCAGCATGGGCGGGGGCTCCTACAATGAGCAGTTCTTC.

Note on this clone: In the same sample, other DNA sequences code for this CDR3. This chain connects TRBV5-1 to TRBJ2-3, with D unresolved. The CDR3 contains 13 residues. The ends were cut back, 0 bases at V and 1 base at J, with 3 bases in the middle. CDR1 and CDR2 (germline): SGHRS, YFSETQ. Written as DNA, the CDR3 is TGCGCCAGCAGCTTGGCGGGCACAGATACGCAGTATTTT. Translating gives CASSLAGTDTQYF.

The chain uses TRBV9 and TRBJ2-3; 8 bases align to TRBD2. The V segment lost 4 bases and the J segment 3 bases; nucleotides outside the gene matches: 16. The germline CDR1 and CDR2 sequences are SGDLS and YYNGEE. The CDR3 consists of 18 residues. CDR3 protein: CASSIRGGRPIGTDTQYF. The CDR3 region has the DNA TGTGCCAGCAGCATACGCGGGGGGCGCCCGATTGGAACAGATACGCAGTATTTT. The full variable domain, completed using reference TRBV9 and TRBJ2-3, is DSGVTQTPKHLITATGQRVTLRCSPRSGDLSVYWYQQSLDQGLQFLIQYYNGEERAKGNILERFSAQQFPDLHSELNLSSLELGDSALYFCASSIRGGRPIGTDTQYFGPGTRLTVL.

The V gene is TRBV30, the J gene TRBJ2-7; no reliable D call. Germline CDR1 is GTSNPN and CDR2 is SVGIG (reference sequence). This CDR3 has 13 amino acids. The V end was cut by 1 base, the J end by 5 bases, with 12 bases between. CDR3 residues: CAWSGGRVHEQYF. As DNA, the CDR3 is TGTGCCTGGAGTGGTGGGCGCGTTCACGAGCAGTACTTC.

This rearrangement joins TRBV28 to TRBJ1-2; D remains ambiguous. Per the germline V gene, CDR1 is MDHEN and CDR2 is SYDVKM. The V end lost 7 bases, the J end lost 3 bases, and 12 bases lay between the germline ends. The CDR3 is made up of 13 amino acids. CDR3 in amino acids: CASNFPADYGYTF. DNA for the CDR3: TGTGCCAGCAACTTCCCCGCAGACTATGGCTACACCTTC.

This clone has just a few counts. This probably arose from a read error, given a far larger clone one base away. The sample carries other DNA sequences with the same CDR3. The chain's CDR3 is CASSSYLTVQETQYF. The DNA of the CDR3 is TGTGCCAGCAGCTCATACTTGACAGTCCAGGAGACCCAGTACTTC. The chain combines TRBV4-2 with TRBJ2-5, with TRBD1 as a possible D gene (5 bases). CDR1 is LGHNA and CDR2 is YNFKEQ in the germline V gene. V was cut by 5 bases and J by 5 bases, with 18 bases left in between. The CDR3 has 15 residues.

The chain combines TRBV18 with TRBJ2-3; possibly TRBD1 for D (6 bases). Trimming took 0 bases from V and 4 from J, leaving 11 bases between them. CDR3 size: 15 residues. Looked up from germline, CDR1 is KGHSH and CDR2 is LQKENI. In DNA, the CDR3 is TGTGCCAGCTCACCACCGAACAGGGCAGCAGATACGCAGTATTTT. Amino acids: CASSPPNRAADTQYF.

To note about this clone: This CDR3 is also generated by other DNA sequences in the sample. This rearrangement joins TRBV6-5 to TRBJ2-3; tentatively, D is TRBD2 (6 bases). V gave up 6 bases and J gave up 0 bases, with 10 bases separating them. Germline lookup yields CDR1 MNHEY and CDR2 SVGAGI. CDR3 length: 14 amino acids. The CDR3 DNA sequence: TGTGCCAGCAGCCCGAGCGGGAGCACAGATACGCAGTATTTT. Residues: CASSPSGSTDTQYF.

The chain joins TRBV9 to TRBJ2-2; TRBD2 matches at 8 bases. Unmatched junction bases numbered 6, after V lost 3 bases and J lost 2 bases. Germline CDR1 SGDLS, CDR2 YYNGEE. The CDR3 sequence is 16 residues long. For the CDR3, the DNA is TGTGCCAGCAGCGCCGGGACTAGGGCAAACACCGGGGAGCTGTTTTTT. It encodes CASSAGTRANTGELFF.